Sequencing of this T cell receptor (beta chain) was carried out in a study of beta chain features in type 1 diabetes. Germline V gene lookup returns CDR1 SGHTA and CDR2 FQGNSA. Trimming pared 2 bases from V and 2 bases from J, leaving 19 bases between. The CDR3 totals 17 residues. The sequenced template was cDNA made from the entire isolated RNA. Sequenced by immunoSEQ multiplex PCR; TCRdb stores in-frame clones only, minus some. The sample contains fewer than 200,000 clones, around 13% of which appear only once. This chain links TRBV7-2 with TRBJ2-7, with a weak D call TRBD2 (5 bases). The material sequenced was central memory CD4+ T cells from blood. The receptor comes from a woman under 30 in good health. CDR3 coding DNA: TGTGCCAGCAGCTTATACCCCAGGACGGAGGTCCCCTACGAGCAGTACTTC. It codes for CASSLYPRTEVPYEQYF. Complete variable domain (other parts from reference TRBV7-2 and TRBJ2-7): GAGVSQSPSNKVTEKGKDVELRCDPISGHTALYWYRQSLGQGLEFLIYFQGNSAPDKSGLPSDRFSAERTGGSVSTLTIQRTQQEDSAVYLCASSLYPRTEVPYEQYFGPGTRLTVT.